Shown below are 6 T cell receptor delta chains from a single sample sequenced in a study of γδ T cells in repeated Plasmodium falciparum infection. TCRdb reanalyzed the multiplex PCR reads using CATT. The repertoire holds about 48,000 delta-chain clones, with about 1.5% as singletons. Vgamma9/Vdelta2+ and Vdelta2-negative gammadelta T cells were flow-sorted from PBMC for bulk sequencing. Source material: gamma-delta T cells from blood. Source of these receptors: a pool of human donors (malaria-infected and uninfected, not separated).

This clone ranks as medium-sized. The sample carries other DNA sequences with the same CDR3. V is TRDV1 and J is TRDJ1; 10 bases agree with TRDD3. The V gene end was trimmed by 5 bases and the J gene end by 3 bases; junction bases not matched to a gene: 18. Germline CDR1 reads TSWWSYY; CDR2 reads QGS. The CDR3 has 19 residues. The DNA for the CDR3 is TGTGCTCTTGGGTACAATCTACGGCGGGGGATACGTGTTTCCGATAAACTCATCTTT. Amino acids: CALGYNLRRGIRVSDKLIF.

This clone was found many times. TCRdb records a much larger clone's protein for this DNA, with a difference at residue 13 that likely arises from a read error; the protein given is the translation of the DNA. The V and J genes are TRDV1 and TRDJ1, with 12 bases aligning to TRDD3. Matching the DNA to germline supplied the J gene, which TCRdb does not give. V shed 3 bases, J shed 4 bases, and the junction held 12 bases outside the gene matches. The CDR3 sequence is 18 residues long. From germline, CDR1 is TSWWSYY and CDR2 QGS. The CDR3 region is CALGDGSWGIRDIDKLIF. The CDR3 DNA follows: TGTGCTCTTGGGGACGGCTCCTGGGGGATACGAGACATCGATAAACTCATCTTT.

At least ten counts were recorded for this clone. V and J are TRDV2 and TRDJ1, with 9 bases that match TRDD3. Germline CDR1 reads GEAIGNYY; CDR2 reads EKD. V shed 3 bases, J shed 4 bases, and the junction held 29 bases outside the gene matches. The CDR3 is 22 residues long. For the CDR3, the DNA is TGTGCCTGTGACCCAAGGTTGGAAATTCTGGGGATACGGCGCCGTAGTGGCGATAAACTCATCTTT. It is translated as CACDPRLEILGIRRRSGDKLIF.

This clone has just a few counts. Only one base separates this from a far larger clonotype, so it likely reflects a read error. Other nucleotide sequences from this sample produce the same CDR3. V gene TRDV1 combines with J gene TRDJ2, with 11 bases fitting TRDD3. The J gene comes from matching the DNA to germline here; TCRdb lacks it. Germline CDR1 and CDR2: TSWWSYY and QGS. The CDR3 has 21 amino acids. Trimming took 5 bases from V and 6 from J; bases not matched to a gene: 23. As DNA, the CDR3 is TGTGCTCTTGGGTTTTCCTACTTGCAAGACCTGGGGGATACTCGGGCAGCACAACTCTTCTTT. The encoded protein is CALGFSYLQDLGDTRAAQLFF.

Only a few counts were recorded for this clone. A read error likely explains why the TCRdb protein, taken from a much larger clone, differs from this DNA's translation at residue 21; the protein shown is translated from the DNA. TRDV1 is the V gene, and the J gene was not called; the table's D call TRDD3 went unverified against the DNA. Germline V lookup: CDR1 TSWWSYY, CDR2 QGS. The CDR3 is made up of 22 amino acids. The CDR3: CALGDYHRPTYDWTGATDKLTF. CDR3 nucleotides: TGTGCTCTTGGGGACTACCACCGCCCTACGTACGATTGGACGGGCGCCACCGATAAACTCACCTTT.

Comment on this clone: TCRdb's listed protein matches a much larger clone and diverges from this DNA's translation at residue 13, likely through a read error; the protein shown comes from the DNA. The V gene is TRDV2, the J gene TRDJ1, with TRDD3 identical over 9 bases. The J gene, left out of TCRdb, was set here by checking the DNA against germline. The CDR3 runs to 16 residues. The germline gives CDR1 GEAIGNYY, CDR2 EKD. Here the CDR3 reads CACDLLGDTATDRLIF. The CDR3 DNA is TGTGCCTGTGACCTGCTTGGGGATACGGCCACCGATAGACTCATCTTT.